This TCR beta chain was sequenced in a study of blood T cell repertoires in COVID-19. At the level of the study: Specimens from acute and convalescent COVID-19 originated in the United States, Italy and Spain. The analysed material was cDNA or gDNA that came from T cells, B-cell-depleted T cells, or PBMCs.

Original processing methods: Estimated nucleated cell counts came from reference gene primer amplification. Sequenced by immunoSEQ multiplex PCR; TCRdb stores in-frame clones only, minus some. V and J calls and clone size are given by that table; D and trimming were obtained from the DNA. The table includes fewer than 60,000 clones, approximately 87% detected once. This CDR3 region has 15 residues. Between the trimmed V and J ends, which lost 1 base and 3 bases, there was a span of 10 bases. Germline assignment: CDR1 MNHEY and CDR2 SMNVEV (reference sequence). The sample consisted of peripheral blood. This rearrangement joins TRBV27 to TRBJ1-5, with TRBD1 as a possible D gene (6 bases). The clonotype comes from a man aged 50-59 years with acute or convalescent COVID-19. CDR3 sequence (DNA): TGTGCCAGCAGTTTATGGGGGCTCGCCAATCAGCCCCAGCATTTT. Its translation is CASSLWGLANQPQHF.